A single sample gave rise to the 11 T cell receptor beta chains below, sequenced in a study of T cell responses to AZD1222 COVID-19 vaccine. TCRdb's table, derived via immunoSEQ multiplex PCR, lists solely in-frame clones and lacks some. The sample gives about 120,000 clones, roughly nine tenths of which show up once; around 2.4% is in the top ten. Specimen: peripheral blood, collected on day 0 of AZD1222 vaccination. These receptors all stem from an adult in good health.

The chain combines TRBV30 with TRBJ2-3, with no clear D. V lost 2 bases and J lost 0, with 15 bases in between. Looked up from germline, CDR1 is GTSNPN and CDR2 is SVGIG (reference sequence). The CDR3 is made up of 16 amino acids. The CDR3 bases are TGTGCCTGGAGTCTTGACGTCCGATTTAGCACAGATACGCAGTATTTT. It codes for CAWSLDVRFSTDTQYF.

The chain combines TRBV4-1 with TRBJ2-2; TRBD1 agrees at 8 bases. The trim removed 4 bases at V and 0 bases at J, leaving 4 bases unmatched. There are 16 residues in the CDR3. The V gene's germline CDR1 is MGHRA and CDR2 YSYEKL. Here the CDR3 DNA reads TGCGCCAGCAGCCTAGGACAGGGCGCGAACACCGGGGAGCTGTTTTTT. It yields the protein CASSLGQGANTGELFF.

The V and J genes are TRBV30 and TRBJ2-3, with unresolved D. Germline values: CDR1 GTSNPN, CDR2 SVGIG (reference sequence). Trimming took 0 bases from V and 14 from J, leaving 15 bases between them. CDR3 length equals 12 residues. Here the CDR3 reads CAWSVMASRPYF. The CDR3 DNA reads TGTGCCTGGAGTGTAATGGCTAGTCGGCCGTATTTT.

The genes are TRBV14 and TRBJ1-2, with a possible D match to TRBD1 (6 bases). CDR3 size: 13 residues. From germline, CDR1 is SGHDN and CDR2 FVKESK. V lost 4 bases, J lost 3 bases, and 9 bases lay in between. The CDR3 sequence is CASSRTDHYGYTF. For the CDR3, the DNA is TGTGCCAGCAGCCGGACAGACCACTATGGCTACACCTTC.

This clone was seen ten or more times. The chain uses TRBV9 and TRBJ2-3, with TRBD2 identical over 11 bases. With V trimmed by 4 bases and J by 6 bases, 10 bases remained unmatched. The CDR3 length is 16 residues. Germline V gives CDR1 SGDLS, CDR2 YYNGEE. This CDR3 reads CASSPRVAGGRDTQYF. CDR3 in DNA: TGTGCCAGCAGCCCCCGGGTAGCGGGGGGGAGGGATACGCAGTATTTT.

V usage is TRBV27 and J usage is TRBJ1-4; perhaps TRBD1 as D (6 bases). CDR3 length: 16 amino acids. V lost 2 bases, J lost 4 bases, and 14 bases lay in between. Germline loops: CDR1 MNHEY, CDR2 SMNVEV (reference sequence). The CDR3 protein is CASSLGADRYNEKLFF. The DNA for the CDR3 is TGTGCCAGCAGTTTAGGGGCCGACAGGTATAATGAAAAACTGTTTTTT.

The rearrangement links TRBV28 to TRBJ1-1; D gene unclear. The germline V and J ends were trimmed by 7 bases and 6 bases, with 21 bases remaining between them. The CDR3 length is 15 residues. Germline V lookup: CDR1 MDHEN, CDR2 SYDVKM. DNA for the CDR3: TGTGCCAGCATCTTCCCGGCCGGGAGGACGGCTGAAGCTTTCTTT. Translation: CASIFPAGRTAEAFF.

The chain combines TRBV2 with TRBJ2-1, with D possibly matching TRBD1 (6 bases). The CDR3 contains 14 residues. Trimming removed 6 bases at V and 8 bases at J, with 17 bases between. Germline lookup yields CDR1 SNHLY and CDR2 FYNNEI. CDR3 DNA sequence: TGTGCCAGCAGCCTTTTAAACAGGGATCATGAGCAGTTCTTC. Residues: CASSLLNRDHEQFF.

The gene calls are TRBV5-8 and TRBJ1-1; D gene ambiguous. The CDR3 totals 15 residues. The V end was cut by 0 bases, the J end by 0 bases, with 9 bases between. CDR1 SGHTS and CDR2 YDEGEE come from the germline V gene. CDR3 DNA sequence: TGTGCCAGCAGCTTGGGGTCCCGGCTGAACACTGAAGCTTTCTTT. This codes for CASSLGSRLNTEAFF. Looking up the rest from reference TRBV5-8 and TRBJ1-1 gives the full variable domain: EAGVTQSPTHLIKTRGQQATLRCSPISGHTSVYWYQQALGLGLQFLLWYDEGEERNRGNFPPRFSGRQFPNYSSELNVNALELEDSALYLCASSLGSRLNTEAFFGQGTRLTVV.

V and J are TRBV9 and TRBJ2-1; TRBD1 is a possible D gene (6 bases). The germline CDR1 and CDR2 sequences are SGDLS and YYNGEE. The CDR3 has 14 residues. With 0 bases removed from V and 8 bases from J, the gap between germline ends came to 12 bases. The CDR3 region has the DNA TGTGCCAGCAGCGTAGTGGCAGGGGCGGATGAGCAGTTCTTC. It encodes CASSVVAGADEQFF.

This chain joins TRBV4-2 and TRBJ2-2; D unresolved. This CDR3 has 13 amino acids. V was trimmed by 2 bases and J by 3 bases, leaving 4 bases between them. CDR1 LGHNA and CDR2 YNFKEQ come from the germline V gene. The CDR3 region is CASSQSDTGELFF. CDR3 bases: TGTGCCAGCAGCCAAAGCGACACCGGGGAGCTGTTTTTT.